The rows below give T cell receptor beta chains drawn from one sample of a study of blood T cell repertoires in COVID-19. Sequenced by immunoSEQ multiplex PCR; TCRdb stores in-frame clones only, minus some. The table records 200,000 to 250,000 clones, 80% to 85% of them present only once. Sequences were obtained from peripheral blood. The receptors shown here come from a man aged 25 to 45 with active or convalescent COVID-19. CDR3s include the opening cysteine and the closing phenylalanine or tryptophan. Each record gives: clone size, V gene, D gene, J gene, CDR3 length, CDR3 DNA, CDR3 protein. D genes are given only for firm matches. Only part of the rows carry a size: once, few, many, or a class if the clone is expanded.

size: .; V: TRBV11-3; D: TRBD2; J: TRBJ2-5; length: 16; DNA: TGTGCCAGCAGCTTAGAAGGGACTAGCGAGCAAGAGACCCAGTACTTC; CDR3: CASSLEGTSEQETQYF
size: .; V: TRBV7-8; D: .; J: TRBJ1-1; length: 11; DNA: TGTGCCAGCAGTCCCTCGACTGAAGCTTTCTTT; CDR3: CASSPSTEAFF
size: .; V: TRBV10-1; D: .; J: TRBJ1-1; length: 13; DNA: TGCGCCAGCAGACCAACGGGGAACACTGAAGCTTTCTTT; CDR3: CASRPTGNTEAFF
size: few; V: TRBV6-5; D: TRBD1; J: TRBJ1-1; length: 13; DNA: TGTGCCAGCAGCCTCGAAACAGGGGGTAGAGCTTTCTTT; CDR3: CASSLETGGRAFF
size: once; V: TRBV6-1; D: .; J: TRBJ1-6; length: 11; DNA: TGTGCCAGCAGTGATACCGGGTTAGCCTCATTT; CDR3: CASSDTGLASF
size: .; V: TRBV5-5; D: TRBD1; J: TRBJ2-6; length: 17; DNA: TGTGCCAGCAGCTTCTCCGGGACAGCCTCTGGGGCCAACGTCCTGACTTTC; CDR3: CASSFSGTASGANVLTF
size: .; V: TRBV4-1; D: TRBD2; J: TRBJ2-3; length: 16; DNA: TGCGCCAGCAGCCAAGAACGCGGGGGGGCGGTAGATACGCAGTATTTT; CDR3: CASSQERGGAVDTQYF
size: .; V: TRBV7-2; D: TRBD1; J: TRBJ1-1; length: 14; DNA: TGTGCCAGCAGCCCATACAGGGGGCGAACTGAAGCTTTCTTT; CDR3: CASSPYRGRTEAFF
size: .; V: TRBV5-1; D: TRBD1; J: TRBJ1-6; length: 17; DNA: TGCGCCAGCAGCTTAGGACAGGGGGTACCCTATAATTCACCCCTCCACTTT; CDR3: CASSLGQGVPYNSPLHF
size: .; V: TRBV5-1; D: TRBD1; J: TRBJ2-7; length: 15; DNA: TGCGCCAGCAGCTTTACCGGGACAGGGGGCAGCGAGCAGTACTTC; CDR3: CASSFTGTGGSEQYF
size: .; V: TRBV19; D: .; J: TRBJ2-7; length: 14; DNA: TGTGCCAGTAGGCCTAGCGTCGGCTCCTACGAGCAGTACTTC; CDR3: CASRPSVGSYEQYF
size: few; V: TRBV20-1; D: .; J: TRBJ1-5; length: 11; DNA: TGCAGTGCCGGGGGGTCTCAGCCCCAGCATTTT; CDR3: CSAGGSQPQHF
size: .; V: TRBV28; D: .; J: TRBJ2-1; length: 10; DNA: TGTGCCAGCAGTTTAAGCGAGCAGTTCTTC; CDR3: CASSLSEQFF
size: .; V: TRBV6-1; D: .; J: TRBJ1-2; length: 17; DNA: TGTGCCAGCAGTGAAGCGCCATCAGGGGTCTCCCATCGGGGCTACACCTTC; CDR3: CASSEAPSGVSHRGYTF
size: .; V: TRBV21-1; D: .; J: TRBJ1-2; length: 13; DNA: TGTGCCAGCATCAGGGACAGCTGGTATGGCTACACCTTC; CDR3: CASIRDSWYGYTF
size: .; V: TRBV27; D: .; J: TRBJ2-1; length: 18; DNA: TGTGCCAGCAGTTTATCGCGGACTACTTACCCGAGGGGCAATGAGCAGTTCTTC; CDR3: CASSLSRTTYPRGNEQFF
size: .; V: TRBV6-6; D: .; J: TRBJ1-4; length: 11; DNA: TGTGCCAGCGGCAGGGGTGAAAAACTGTTTTTT; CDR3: CASGRGEKLFF
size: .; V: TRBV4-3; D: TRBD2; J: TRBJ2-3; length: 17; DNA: TGCGCCAGCAGCCAGACCTCCGGGACTAGTTATCAAGATACGCAGTATTTT; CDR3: CASSQTSGTSYQDTQYF
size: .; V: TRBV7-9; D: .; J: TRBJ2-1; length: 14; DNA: TGTGCCAGCAGCTTACAGGGTAGGGACAATGAGCAGTTCTTC; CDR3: CASSLQGRDNEQFF
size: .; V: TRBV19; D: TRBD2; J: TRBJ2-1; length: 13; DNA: TGTGCCAGTAGTATAGGTAGCGGGAATGAGCAGTTCTTC; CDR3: CASSIGSGNEQFF
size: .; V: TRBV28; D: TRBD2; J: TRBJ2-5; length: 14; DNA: TGTGCCAGCAGGCTCAGCGGGAACCAAGAGACCCAGTACTTC; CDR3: CASRLSGNQETQYF
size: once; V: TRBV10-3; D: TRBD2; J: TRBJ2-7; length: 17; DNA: TGTGCCATCAGTGACCCTACTAGCGGGGGGGGTGAGTACGAGCAGTACTTC; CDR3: CAISDPTSGGGEYEQYF
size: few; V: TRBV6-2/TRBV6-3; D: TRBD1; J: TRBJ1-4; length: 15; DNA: TGTGCCAGCAGTTACCATACAGGGGGCCAAGAAAAACTGTTTTTT; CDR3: CASSYHTGGQEKLFF
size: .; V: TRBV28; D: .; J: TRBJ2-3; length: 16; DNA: TGTGCCAGCAGTTCTTGGTCAGACTCTAGCACAGATACGCAGTATTTT; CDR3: CASSSWSDSSTDTQYF
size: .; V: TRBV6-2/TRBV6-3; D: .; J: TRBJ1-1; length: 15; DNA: TGTGCCAGCAGTTACAAGGCGCGGGGGTCCACTGAAGCTTTCTTT; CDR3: CASSYKARGSTEAFF
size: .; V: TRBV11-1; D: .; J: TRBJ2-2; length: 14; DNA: TGTGCCAGCCGGGACTCCTTTGACACCGGGGAGCTGTTTTTT; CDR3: CASRDSFDTGELFF
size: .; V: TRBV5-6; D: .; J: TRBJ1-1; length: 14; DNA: TGTGCCAGCAGCTTGGGGCGGGACGGCACTGAAGCTTTCTTT; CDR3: CASSLGRDGTEAFF